This T cell receptor (beta chain) is from a study of cytomegalovirus exposure and HLA in healthy donors (TCRdb year 2017). A note on the overall study: An earlier analysis of approximately 590 of the donors reported about 290 Gb of sequence data and 117 million unique TCR beta sequences from roughly 200 million T cells. In a later genetic analysis, genome-wide SNP genotypes for about 55% of the 666 donors were used, and that subset was treated as a discovery cohort. Of the approximately 370 genotyped donors, less than 90% were placed in the genetic ancestry cluster associated with self-reported Caucasian donors. In addition to the first cohort of hundreds of subjects, a separate validation cohort of 100 to 150 different subjects was used. Several DR-DQ haplotypes were handled as single units for association and clustering because linkage in the cohort was strong. Every discovery cohort repertoire had been produced on one sequencing platform. The later analysis used no new phenotypic data to find candidate immune exposures, relying instead on TCR beta sequences and their occurrence across donors. An early release that covered about 600 HLA-typed donors contained around 300 gigabases of sequencing data and around 80 million unique TCR sequences. Donor age, sex, ethnicity and CMV serostatus were compiled together with the repertoire data. The aim of the study was to test whether cataloging public T cell receptors could identify signatures of past pathogen exposure. The study used immunosequencing to profile the T cell repertoires of 600 to 850 subjects and linked those repertoires to cytomegalovirus serostatus. The number of typed donors differed by locus: about 620-640 for A, B, C, DRB1 and DQB1; 500 to 550 for DQA1; 606 for DPA1; and about 450 for DPB1. Among some 400 genotyped donors of the cohort, an average of around 220,000 unique TCR beta nucleotide sequences was sequenced per donor, of which 15% to 20% were non-productive. To predict cytomegalovirus infection status, the study brought together high-throughput TCR immunosequencing, statistical association of individual TCRs with disease status, and machine learning. In an earlier analysis of 587 of the donors, high-throughput TCR beta sequencing was used to judge whether each TCR beta V gene segment behaved as functional or pseudogenic. A later analysis re-examined previously published TCR beta repertoires from more than 650 donors and added high-resolution HLA genotyping to investigate patterns of TCR occurrence. HLA typing included class I and class II loci at four-digit resolution. Findings and caveats that apply to the study as a whole: In a later genetic analysis, fewer N-insertions in productive TCRs were reported among donors in an Asian-associated ancestry cluster than the roughly 670-donor mean. Some IMGT-functional V segments, including TRBV6-2 and TRBV6-3, could not be told apart with the 87-base-pair reads, so those segments were excluded. The classifier was reported to diagnose cytomegalovirus status with high specificity and sensitivity in both the original cohort and the validation cohort. A later analysis reported that several top co-occurrence clusters appeared linked to parvovirus B19, influenza, CMV and Epstein-Barr virus. At a false discovery rate of 0.05, a later analysis linked under 20,000 TCR beta sequences to specific HLA alleles. According to a later analysis, most CMV-associated TCR beta chains appeared to be HLA-restricted, and the HLA associations seemed to be driven largely by CMV exposure. In a later analysis, TCR association rates were found to vary across HLA loci, with the most associated TCRs seen for DRB1 alleles and the fewest for HLA-C alleles. In an earlier analysis of more than 450 of the donors, most TCR beta V segments were observed in productive rearrangements about 87% or about 30% of the time, broadly matching IMGT annotations. A total of 150 to 200 TCR beta chains were listed by the study as associated with cytomegalovirus. In a later genetic analysis, a missense DCLRE1C variant was associated with V-gene and J-gene trimming of TCR beta chains, and the association was replicated in an independent cohort. The presence/absence analyses assumed that sequencing depth was roughly uniform across donors, and that assumption may not be true. When HLA alleles, especially DR and DQ, strongly co-occurred, attributing TCR associations to individual alleles was difficult. Because HLA typing was missing for some donors at each locus, association tests included only the typed subset. A further reported finding was that TCR beta sequences accurately predicted the HLA-A and HLA-B alleles for most subjects in the first cohort. This cohort had only TCR beta chains sequenced, and the lack of alpha or paired-chain data limited which features could be detected. In vitro tests confirmed that three of the cytomegalovirus-associated TCR beta chains recognize cytomegalovirus antigens. It was suggested by the authors that the approach could potentially be generalized to other disease states and immunological phenotypes. Some 16 rarely observed V segments, including chromosome 9 orphons, were excluded from the earlier analysis of several hundred of the donors because counts were too low. In a later analysis, HLA-associated TCR beta chains showed more clonal expansion and lower generation probabilities than non-associated chains that were equally common. Correlated functional status among segregating V segments might be attributable to linkage disequilibrium, but an unknown experimental factor could not be ruled out. For the cohort, immune exposure information was limited to CMV serostatus. Most TCR sequences were observed very rarely across donors, whereas some public TCRs were present in many individuals. A group of highly shared sequence variants was considered likely to be a technical artifact of the sequencing pipeline.

In total, 630 or so healthy bone marrow donors made up the cohort. All cohort members were sampled while nominally healthy, although unrecorded immune exposures were likely present. The donor tested CMV seropositive and was one of the 289 seropositive cohort members. A peripheral blood sample was provided by each donor, and peripheral blood mononuclear cells were used for TCR beta sequencing. The Qiagen DNeasy Blood Extraction Kit was used to extract genomic DNA from the blood cell samples. Library creation used the immunoSEQ multiplex PCR assay. The multiplex PCR relied on a mix of 60 forward primers for TCR Vbeta segments and 13 reverse primers for TCR Jbeta segments. The CDR3 region of rearranged TCR beta genes was amplified from genomic DNA by a multiplex PCR assay. The Illumina HiSeq System was used to sequence the amplified TCR beta libraries as 87-base-pair reads. The study's processing was this. In a later analysis, about 80 million unique TCR beta chains were counted across the 690 or so repertoires, and around 10 million of these chains were shared by at least two donors. To remove PCR and sequencing errors, raw reads were error-corrected and collapsed into unique sequences using a nearest-neighbor algorithm that merged closely related sequences. CDR3 sequences were aligned to IMGT reference sequences to assign V, D and J gene segments. For a sequence to be retained, a match of at least six nucleotides was required to both a V gene segment and a J gene segment. A rearrangement counted as productive if the CDR3 had no stop codons and remained in frame with V and J, and every other rearrangement counted as non-productive. Following IMGT convention, CDR3 was defined as the stretch from the second conserved V-encoded cysteine to the conserved J-encoded phenylalanine. In an earlier analysis of approximately 590 of the donors, sequences lacking an unambiguous match to a single V gene segment were excluded. An earlier analysis of fewer than 750 of the donors called V segments functional above 56.7% productive rearrangements and segregating when the between-donor standard deviation exceeded 5%. A statistical classification framework was built for diagnosing cytomegalovirus status from the catalog of TCR beta chain sequences. V and J gene assignment, in a later analysis, came from comparing TCR nucleotide sequences with IMGT/GENE-DB human TR gene sequences. In a later analysis, CDR3 sequences and most-parsimonious VDJ recombination scenarios were assigned using the TCRdist pipeline. In a later analysis, each TCR beta chain was defined by its CDR3 amino acid sequence together with its V-gene family, and reads lacking a unique V-gene family were excluded. In a later analysis, several hundred highly shared, low-generation-probability nucleotide sequences were removed to address suspected cross-contamination and a sequencing artifact. In a later analysis, a clonal expansion index was calculated for each public chain from normalized within-repertoire ranks of inferred template counts. In a later analysis, generation probabilities were computed using a VDJ recombination model fitted to out-of-frame rearrangements, and the results were checked against IGoR. In a later analysis, TCR-TCR, TCR-HLA and TCR-CMV co-occurrence was scored with hypergeometric tests, and a repertoire-size bias correction was applied to TCR pairs. A later analysis estimated false discovery rates by permuting HLA or CMV assignments 20 times. A later analysis grouped co-occurring TCRs with DBSCAN, adding TCRdist sequence similarity when clustering within HLA-allele-positive subsets. Repertoires with fewer than 30,000 or more than 120,000 public chains, plus five repertoires with anomalous nucleotide sharing, were excluded from co-occurrence clustering. TCRdb's version of the immuneACCESS table is confined to in-frame rearrangements and falls short of the full clone set. An unresolved V gene accounts for under half of the shortfall where checked; the remainder is of unknown origin. V and J calls and clone size come straight from that table; D and trimming were deduced from the DNA. This sample has about 300,000 clones in its table, and 80% to 90% of those were observed once. Roughly 4% of the sample is taken by the ten largest.

V is cut by 0 bases and J by 4 bases, and the space between the germline ends is 14 bases. The CDR3 measures 15 amino acids from cysteine to phenylalanine. The sequence is cut down to CDR3 DNA, 45 bases in frame from base 1. As encoded in the germline V gene, CDR1 is SGHRS while CDR2 is YFSETQ. A word on this clone: What this receptor recognizes is not known. The record has no base qualities; no much larger clone is one base away.

Recombination connected TRBV5-1 to TRBJ2-7; the D gene is possibly TRBD1, with 6 bases matching. This clonotype originated in a man in his forties or fifties in good health and CMV-seropositive. The specimen sequenced was PBMCs. The CDR3 reads as follows: CASSLAVGARYEQYF. Read as DNA, the sequence is TGCGCCAGCAGCTTGGCTGTGGGGGCCAGGTACGAGCAGTACTTC.